These 27 T cell receptor beta chains were sequenced from one sample in a study of blood T cell repertoires in COVID-19. Sequencing was performed with immunoSEQ multiplex PCR; in TCRdb, only in-frame clones are kept and a portion is missing. The top ten clones hold about 1.5% of a sample with under 300,000 clones, roughly 88% of them seen once. Sequencing was performed on peripheral blood. The receptor set was obtained from a woman aged 35 to 49 who had recovered from COVID-19.

The rearrangement uses TRBV5-1 and TRBJ1-6; D gene ambiguous. This CDR3 comprises 13 residues. Trimming left V 4 bases short and J 15 bases short, with 17 bases between. The germline V gene has CDR1 SGHRS and CDR2 YFSETQ. The CDR3 loop is CASSLGSDPLLHF. Written as DNA, the CDR3 is TGCGCCAGCAGCCTAGGCTCCGACCCCCTCCTCCACTTT.

This clone came up once. The rearrangement links TRBV6-7 to TRBJ1-2, with 9 bases identical to TRBD1. TRBV6-7 is identified as an open reading frame with a role that is uncertain. This CDR3 comprises 20 residues. V was pared by 5 bases and J by 4 bases, with 23 bases of the junction left unmatched. Written as DNA, the CDR3 is TGTGCCAGCAGTCCCTTCCTATCTACCGGGACAGGGATGGGCCTCTATGGCTACACCTTC. As protein: CASSPFLSTGTGMGLYGYTF.

CDR3 sequence: CASSEGDGLQETQYF. CDR3 bases: TGTGCCAGCAGTGAAGGCGACGGACTACAAGAGACCCAGTACTTC. The chain links TRBV2 to TRBJ2-5; TRBD2 might be the D (6 bases). The germline CDR1 and CDR2 sequences are SNHLY and FYNNEI. The V end lost 1 base, the J end lost 2 bases, and 11 bases lay between the germline ends. This CDR3 contains 15 residues.

This chain joins TRBV7-6 and TRBJ2-2, with D uncertain. V shed 0 bases and J shed 0 bases, with 5 bases lying between them. Germline-derived CDR1 and CDR2 are SGHVS and FNYEAQ. There are 15 residues in the CDR3. This CDR3 is CASSLAFANTGELFF. CDR3 nucleotides: TGTGCCAGCAGCTTAGCCTTTGCGAACACCGGGGAGCTGTTTTTT.

This sequence joins TRBV7-2 and TRBJ2-7, with D maybe TRBD1 (5 bases). V gave up 1 base and J gave up 4 bases, with 11 bases separating them. Germline loops: CDR1 SGHTA, CDR2 FQGNSA. The CDR3 covers 14 residues. DNA for the CDR3: TGTGCCAGCAGCTTAGAAGGGGCCCAATACGAGCAGTACTTC. It specifies CASSLEGAQYEQYF.

V usage is TRBV28 and J usage is TRBJ2-5, with TRBD1 identical over 7 bases. Losses at the gene ends were 4 bases for V and 9 bases for J; bases not matched to a gene: 5. Germline V lookup: CDR1 MDHEN, CDR2 SYDVKM. This CDR3 spans 12 amino acids. The CDR3 DNA sequence: TGTGCCAGCAGTTCGGGACAGACGTCCCAGTACTTC. Its protein is CASSSGQTSQYF. Supplemented by reference TRBV28 and TRBJ2-5, the full variable domain reads DVKVTQSSRYLVKRTGEKVFLECVQDMDHENMFWYRQDPGLGLRLIYFSYDVKMKEKGDIPEGYSVSREKKERFSLILESASTNQTSMYLCASSSGQTSQYFGPGTRLLVL.

CDR3 bases: TGTGCCAGCAGGGACGGGGGGAGGGGCGAAAAACTGTTTTTT. This gives the protein CASRDGGRGEKLFF. This chain links TRBV6-5 with TRBJ1-4; D is possibly TRBD1 (5 bases). CDR3 length: 14 amino acids. Germline V lookup: CDR1 MNHEY, CDR2 SVGAGI. V shed 6 bases and J shed 8 bases, with 16 bases lying between them.

Of note for this clone: The sample contains more than one DNA sequence encoding this CDR3. The chain carries TRBV10-2 and TRBJ1-3; perhaps TRBD1 as D (6 bases). Per germline, CDR1 WSHSY and CDR2 SAAADI. The CDR3 runs to 13 residues. Trimming stripped 3 bases from V and 4 bases from J, with 7 bases between. This CDR3 is CASSEQGGNTIYF. The CDR3 nucleotides read TGCGCCAGCAGTGAACAGGGAGGAAACACCATATATTTT.

The V call is TRBV29-1, the J call TRBJ2-7, with TRBD2 matching over 12 bases. Trimming at V came to 4 bases and at J to 3 bases, leaving 10 bases not matched to a gene. CDR3 length: 16 residues. Germline V gene data show CDR1 as SQVTM and CDR2 as ANQGSEA. In nucleotides, the CDR3 is TGCAGCGTTGTCTTGACTAGCGGGGGCCTCGTCTACGAGCAGTACTTC. Its protein is CSVVLTSGGLVYEQYF.

The chain joins TRBV10-2 to TRBJ2-5; possible D gene TRBD2, 6 bases. Germline V lookup: CDR1 WSHSY, CDR2 SAAADI. CDR3 size: 13 residues. The V end lost 4 bases, the J end lost 5 bases, and 11 bases lay between the germline ends. This chain's CDR3 is CASSVRLGETQYF. The CDR3 bases are TGCGCCAGCAGTGTTAGACTAGGGGAGACCCAGTACTTC.

In DNA, the CDR3 is TGTGCCAGCAGCCCTGACAGAAGCGGCTACACCTTC. It specifies CASSPDRSGYTF. The chain is built from TRBV5-4 and TRBJ1-2; possibly TRBD1 for D (5 bases). V was cut by 4 bases and J by 8 bases, with 12 bases left in between. This CDR3 is built from 12 residues. From germline, CDR1 is SGHNT and CDR2 YYREEE (reference sequence).

The chain recombines TRBV5-6 with TRBJ1-1; 8 bases fit TRBD1. Trimming removed 2 bases from V and 5 bases from J; junction bases left unmatched: 17. The germline gives CDR1 SGHDT, CDR2 YYEEEE. This CDR3 spans 18 amino acids. In DNA form, the CDR3 reads TGTGCCAGCAGCTTTATTCCTGGACAGGGTAGCCGGAGGACTGAAGCTTTCTTT. It is translated as CASSFIPGQGSRRTEAFF.

The gene calls are TRBV7-3 and TRBJ2-3; D may be TRBD1 (5 bases). Germline loops: CDR1 SGHTA, CDR2 FQGTGA. V was cut by 5 bases and J by 2 bases, with 11 bases left in between. CDR3 length: 14 residues. The CDR3 protein is CASSQDRYTDTQYF. The CDR3 nucleotides read TGTGCCAGCAGCCAAGACAGATACACAGATACGCAGTATTTT.

V is TRBV7-2 and J is TRBJ2-7, with 7 nucleotides matching TRBD1. CDR1 and CDR2 from the germline V gene are SGHTA and FQGNSA. The CDR3 extends over 15 amino acids. V lost 6 bases and J lost 2; bases outside the gene matches: 10. The CDR3 sequence is CASSFDRDSAYEQYF. The CDR3 coding sequence is TGTGCCAGCAGTTTCGACCGGGACAGCGCCTACGAGCAGTACTTC.

The rearrangement joins TRBV6-2 or TRBV6-3 to TRBJ1-2; 7 bases line up with TRBD1. The CDR3 consists of 14 residues. The trim removed 5 bases at V and 2 bases at J, leaving 5 bases unmatched. Germline V lookup: CDR1 MNHEY, CDR2 SVGEGT. This CDR3 reads CASSADRINYGYTF. The CDR3 coding sequence is TGTGCCAGCAGTGCGGACAGGATCAACTATGGCTACACCTTC.

This clone was seen a single time. V gene TRBV2 combines with J gene TRBJ2-5; 7 nucleotides agree with TRBD2. The junction had 11 bases not matched to a gene; V was cut back by 6 bases and J by 4 bases. There are 15 residues in the CDR3. Germline-derived CDR1 and CDR2 are SNHLY and FYNNEI. The CDR3 reads CASSPGLPQGETQYF. The CDR3 DNA reads TGTGCCAGCAGCCCGGGACTACCCCAGGGAGAGACCCAGTACTTC.

V usage is TRBV2 and J usage is TRBJ1-2, with a weak D call TRBD1 (6 bases). Germline assignment: CDR1 SNHLY and CDR2 FYNNEI. The V end lost 3 bases, the J end lost 4 bases, and 12 bases lay between the germline ends. CDR3 length: 14 amino acids. The CDR3 loop is CASSEQGQGYGYTF. CDR3 coding DNA: TGTGCCAGCAGTGAGCAGGGACAAGGCTATGGCTACACCTTC.

The chain employs TRBV6-5 and TRBJ2-7; tentatively, D is TRBD2 (5 bases). V was trimmed by 7 bases and J by 0 bases, leaving 13 bases between them. The CDR3 extends over 14 amino acids. Looked up from germline, CDR1 is MNHEY and CDR2 is SVGAGI. The CDR3 reads CASNPTGSSYEQYF. DNA for the CDR3: TGTGCCAGCAATCCGACGGGAAGCTCCTACGAGCAGTACTTC.

The CDR3 region is CASSYQGQGKAFF. CDR3 bases: TGTGCCAGCAGTTACCAGGGTCAGGGAAAAGCTTTCTTT. The V and J genes are TRBV6-6 and TRBJ1-1, with D perhaps TRBD1 (5 bases). Germline V lookup: CDR1 MNHNY, CDR2 SVGAGI (reference sequence). The length of the CDR3 is 13 residues. V lost 2 bases, J lost 9 bases, and 13 bases lay in between.

The chain recombines TRBV7-9 with TRBJ1-2, with 8 nucleotides matching TRBD1. V dropped 3 bases and J dropped 8; count of bases not matched to a gene: 5. Germline V CDR1 and CDR2: SEHNR, FQNEAQ (reference sequence). The CDR3 is made up of 13 amino acids. DNA of the CDR3: TGTGCCAGCAGCTTCACCCAGGGGGCCGGCTACACCTTC. Encoded protein: CASSFTQGAGYTF.

The chain couples TRBV5-1 to TRBJ2-5; 7 bases align to TRBD1. Germline V gene sequence: CDR1 SGHRS, CDR2 YFSETQ. After removal of 4 bases from V and 5 bases from J, the junction contained 8 bases not matched to a gene. The CDR3 covers 14 residues. CDR3 DNA: TGCGCCAGCAGCCGGGACAGCTCCGTCGAGACCCAGTACTTC. This translates into CASSRDSSVETQYF.

This chain links TRBV11-3 with TRBJ1-2; 7 nucleotides line up with TRBD1. J gave up 4 bases and V 4 bases, and 3 bases lay outside the gene matches. There are 13 residues in the CDR3. Germline V gene data show CDR1 as SGHNT and CDR2 as YENEEA. CDR3 in amino acids: CASSSGQVYGYTF. Here the CDR3 DNA reads TGTGCCAGCAGCTCTGGACAGGTCTATGGCTACACCTTC. The variable domain in full, with the rest retrieved from reference TRBV11-3 and TRBJ1-2, is EAGVVQSPRYKIIEKKQPVAFWCNPISGHNTLYWYLQNLGQGPELLIRYENEEAVDDSQLPKDRFSAERLKGVDSTLKIQPAELGDSAVYLCASSSGQVYGYTFGSGTRLTVV.

This rearrangement joins TRBV7-3 to TRBJ1-3; possible D gene TRBD1, 5 bases. Germline V gene data show CDR1 as SGHTA and CDR2 as FQGTGA. Trimming took off 5 bases at V and 1 base at J, with 15 bases between the two ends. CDR3 size: 16 residues. This CDR3 is CASSPKGHQSGNTIYF. The CDR3 DNA sequence: TGTGCCAGCAGCCCAAAAGGACACCAGTCTGGAAACACCATATATTTT.

This chain uses TRBV11-3 with TRBJ2-1; 8 nucleotides line up with TRBD1. This CDR3 is built from 17 residues. Germline loops: CDR1 SGHNT, CDR2 YENEEA. V was pared by 1 base and J by 0 bases, with 5 bases of the junction left unmatched. The CDR3 spells CASSLGQGIISYNEQFF. The CDR3 DNA reads as TGTGCCAGCAGCTTAGGACAGGGGATAATCTCCTACAATGAGCAGTTCTTC.

J is TRBJ2-1 and V is TRBV5-1; 7 positions agree with TRBD1. CDR3 length: 17 amino acids. The junction had 11 bases not matched to a gene; V was cut back by 2 bases and J by 3 bases. CDR1 and CDR2 from the germline V gene are SGHRS and YFSETQ. CDR3 DNA: TGCGCCAGCAGCTTTCACCCGACAGGGTCGGGCTACAATGAGCAGTTCTTC. This encodes CASSFHPTGSGYNEQFF.

The V call is TRBV7-2, the J call TRBJ1-2; 7 bases match TRBD1. This CDR3 comprises 14 residues. Germline lookup yields CDR1 SGHTA and CDR2 FQGNSA. The ends lost 3 bases at V and 7 bases at J; junction bases unmatched: 8. The CDR3 coding sequence is TGTGCCAGCAGCTTGGGACAGCGCGGCCCTGGCTACACCTTC. It is translated as CASSLGQRGPGYTF.

The chain joins TRBV10-3 to TRBJ1-4; D is unclear. Germline V CDR1 and CDR2: ENHRY, SYGVKD. This CDR3 spans 13 amino acids. V was shortened by 5 bases and J by 5 bases, with 9 bases between the two germline ends. The CDR3 nucleotides are TGTGCCATCAGTATCACAGAAAATGAAAAACTGTTTTTT. Protein: CAISITENEKLFF.